Presented here are 19 T cell receptor beta chains from one specimen sequenced in a study of early stage breast cancer tumors. TCRdb's table, derived via immunoSEQ multiplex PCR, lists solely in-frame clones and lacks some. Here the sample spans tens of thousands of clones, roughly 70% being singletons. The sample was blood. The receptors here all came from a person in their sixties or seventies with breast cancer.

The chain carries TRBV2 and TRBJ1-2; D is ambiguous. Germline CDR1 SNHLY, CDR2 FYNNEI. The V end lost 1 base, the J end lost 4 bases, and 16 bases lay between the germline ends. There are 16 residues in the CDR3. CDR3 amino acids: CASSEGVSSNLYGYTF. CDR3 nucleotide sequence: TGTGCCAGCAGTGAAGGAGTAAGCAGCAACCTCTATGGCTACACCTTC.

V and J are TRBV11-2 and TRBJ1-6; no clear D gene. Germline CDR1 SGHAT, CDR2 FQNNGV. The CDR3 length is 18 residues. The V end lost 0 bases, the J end lost 0 bases, and 12 bases lay between the germline ends. This chain's CDR3 is CASSLDYPLSSYNSPLHF. The CDR3 coding sequence is TGTGCCAGCAGCTTAGATTACCCCTTGAGCTCCTATAATTCACCCCTCCACTTT. The whole variable domain, remainder taken from reference TRBV11-2 and TRBJ1-6, is EAGVAQSPRYKIIEKRQSVAFWCNPISGHATLYWYQQILGQGPKLLIQFQNNGVVDDSQLPKDRFSAERLKGVDSTLKIQPAKLEDSAVYLCASSLDYPLSSYNSPLHFGNGTRLTVT.

The rearrangement joins TRBV29-1 to TRBJ2-1; a possible D gene is TRBD1 (5 bases). The CDR3 spans 14 residues. V lost 1 base, J lost 6 bases, and 13 bases lay in between. The germline V gene has CDR1 SQVTM and CDR2 ANQGSEA. The CDR3 region is CSVEGYRNVNEQFF. The CDR3 DNA is TGCAGCGTTGAAGGGTACAGGAATGTCAATGAGCAGTTCTTC.

This clone was counted a few times. The chain carries TRBV2 and TRBJ2-5, with 8 bases lining up with TRBD2. V shed 6 bases, J shed 5 bases, and the junction held 2 bases outside the gene matches. This CDR3 contains 12 residues. CDR1 and CDR2 (germline): SNHLY, FYNNEI. The CDR3 nucleotides are TGTGCCAGCAGGGCTAGCGGGGAGACCCAGTACTTC. Its translation: CASRASGETQYF.

The chain couples TRBV2 to TRBJ2-2; 7 positions match TRBD2. Germline V lookup: CDR1 SNHLY, CDR2 FYNNEI. The V segment lost 2 bases and the J segment 5 bases; nucleotides outside the gene matches: 5. CDR3 length equals 15 residues. The CDR3 DNA reads as TGTGCCAGCAGTGAATCGGGGAGGGTTACCGGGGAGCTGTTTTTT. This encodes CASSESGRVTGELFF.

The V call is TRBV4-1, the J call TRBJ1-4; 12 positions match TRBD1. CDR1 and CDR2 (germline): MGHRA, YSYEKL. CDR3 size: 17 residues. J lost 7 bases, V lost 4 bases, and 10 bases had no gene match. CDR3 in DNA: TGCGCCAGCAGCCCGCGGGGACAGGGGGCGGAAGGTGAAAAACTGTTTTTT. It specifies CASSPRGQGAEGEKLFF.

This clone appeared a few times. The CDR3, as DNA: TGTGCCAGCAGTTCCTTCGACTATTATAGCAATCAGCCCCAGCATTTT. Protein sequence: CASSSFDYYSNQPQHF. The genes are TRBV28 and TRBJ1-5; D remains ambiguous. The CDR3 extends over 16 amino acids. V was cut by 4 bases and J by 0 bases, with 13 bases left in between. Per germline, CDR1 MDHEN and CDR2 SYDVKM. Full variable domain (outside the CDR3, taken from reference TRBV28 and TRBJ1-5): DVKVTQSSRYLVKRTGEKVFLECVQDMDHENMFWYRQDPGLGLRLIYFSYDVKMKEKGDIPEGYSVSREKKERFSLILESASTNQTSMYLCASSSFDYYSNQPQHFGDGTRLSIL.

The chain combines TRBV5-1 with TRBJ2-7; 9 positions agree with TRBD1. From germline, CDR1 is SGHRS and CDR2 YFSETQ. J gave up 5 bases and V 3 bases, and 6 bases lay outside the gene matches. There are 14 residues in the CDR3. CDR3 nucleotides: TGCGCCAGCAGCTCAGGACAGGGGTTCAACGAGCAGTACTTC. It translates to CASSSGQGFNEQYF.

The table lists this clone with a few counts. This chain uses TRBV5-1 with TRBJ1-2; TRBD1 matches at 7 bases. CDR3 length equals 15 residues. V shed 2 bases, J shed 2 bases, and the junction held 6 bases outside the gene matches. Germline lookup yields CDR1 SGHRS and CDR2 YFSETQ. CDR3 residues: CASSFRDRDNYGYTF. CDR3 bases: TGCGCCAGCAGCTTTAGAGACAGGGACAACTATGGCTACACCTTC.

This chain links TRBV9 with TRBJ1-3, with a weak D call TRBD1 (5 bases). The CDR3 spans 17 residues. Germline V CDR1 and CDR2: SGDLS, YYNGEE. Trimming removed 2 bases from V and 5 bases from J, with 20 bases in between. The CDR3 nucleotides read TGTGCCAGCAGCGTTCAAACAGGAGCCTTTGGGCGAAACACCATATATTTT. It translates to CASSVQTGAFGRNTIYF.

The gene calls are TRBV6-5 and TRBJ1-1, with D perhaps matching TRBD1 (5 bases). Germline loops: CDR1 MNHEY, CDR2 SVGAGI. The CDR3 runs to 16 residues. The ends were cut back, 0 bases at V and 3 bases at J, with 14 bases in the middle. The CDR3 nucleotides are TGTGCCAGCAGTTACTCGAGAGTGGGGGTTCACACTGAAGCTTTCTTT. Translating it yields CASSYSRVGVHTEAFF.

This chain uses TRBV6-1 with TRBJ2-7; 9 nucleotides agree with TRBD1. V was pared by 1 base and J by 5 bases, with 6 bases of the junction left unmatched. From germline, CDR1 is MNHNS and CDR2 SASEGT. The CDR3 totals 15 residues. The CDR3 reads CASSEEGTGSHEQYF. The CDR3 DNA reads as TGTGCCAGCAGTGAAGAGGGGACAGGGTCCCACGAGCAGTACTTC.

The chain uses TRBV14 and TRBJ2-1; TRBD1 matches 9 bases. J gave up 9 bases and V 2 bases, and 11 bases lay outside the gene matches. This CDR3 is built from 16 residues. Germline assignment: CDR1 SGHDN and CDR2 FVKESK. This chain's CDR3 is CASSQLGTGRSIEQFF. Written as DNA, the CDR3 is TGTGCCAGCAGCCAATTGGGGACAGGGCGCTCAATTGAGCAGTTCTTC.

The genes are TRBV10-3 and TRBJ2-1; 8 bases are a match to TRBD2. The CDR3 is made up of 15 amino acids. V was clipped by 6 bases and J by 2 bases; unmatched bases: 6. CDR1 is ENHRY and CDR2 is SYGVKD in the germline V gene. The CDR3 DNA is TGTGCCATCAGGACCGCCGGGAGGGCCTACAATGAGCAGTTCTTC. Translation: CAIRTAGRAYNEQFF.

The table lists this clone with a count of one. The chain is built from TRBV6-1 and TRBJ1-2; TRBD1 might be the D (5 bases). Per the germline V gene, CDR1 is MNHNS and CDR2 is SASEGT. This CDR3 spans 15 amino acids. Trimming removed 6 bases from V and 0 bases from J, with 14 bases in between. In DNA form, the CDR3 reads TGTGCCAGCAGCACCGAGGGGACTGCTAACTATGGCTACACCTTC. Its protein product is CASSTEGTANYGYTF.

The CDR3 DNA reads TGTGCCAGCAGTGACTCCCCGGGGGGGGGCTCCTACAATGAGCAGTTCTTC. Residues: CASSDSPGGGSYNEQFF. J is TRBJ2-1 and V is TRBV6-4, with TRBD2 matching over 8 bases. The V gene's germline CDR1 is MRHNA and CDR2 SNTAGT. After removal of 0 bases from V and 0 bases from J, the junction contained 4 bases not matched to a gene. The CDR3 sequence is 17 residues long.

The chain uses TRBV30 and TRBJ2-7; perhaps TRBD2 as D (7 bases). The length of the CDR3 is 14 residues. Trimming took off 3 bases at V and 6 bases at J, with 18 bases between the two ends. Germline assignment: CDR1 GTSNPN and CDR2 SVGIG (reference sequence). In DNA, the CDR3 is TGTGCCTGGAGCGGAGGGGGGGGGCTTAGCGAGCAGTACTTC. Amino acid sequence: CAWSGGGGLSEQYF.

V is TRBV9 and J is TRBJ2-7; D not resolved. CDR3 length equals 13 residues. V was shortened by 0 bases and J by 3 bases, with 7 bases between the two germline ends. Germline CDR1 and CDR2: SGDLS and YYNGEE. In DNA, the CDR3 is TGTGCCAGCAGCGTAGCTGGAGACTACGAGCAGTACTTC. It codes for CASSVAGDYEQYF.

The chain carries TRBV10-3 and TRBJ2-7, with TRBD1 identical over 10 bases. The CDR3 loop spans 15 amino acids. V lost 2 bases and J lost 6; bases outside the gene matches: 7. Per germline, CDR1 ENHRY and CDR2 SYGVKD. Here the CDR3 DNA reads TGTGCCATCAGTGAGGACAGGGGGCGGGTACTCGAGCAGTACTTC. Translation: CAISEDRGRVLEQYF.